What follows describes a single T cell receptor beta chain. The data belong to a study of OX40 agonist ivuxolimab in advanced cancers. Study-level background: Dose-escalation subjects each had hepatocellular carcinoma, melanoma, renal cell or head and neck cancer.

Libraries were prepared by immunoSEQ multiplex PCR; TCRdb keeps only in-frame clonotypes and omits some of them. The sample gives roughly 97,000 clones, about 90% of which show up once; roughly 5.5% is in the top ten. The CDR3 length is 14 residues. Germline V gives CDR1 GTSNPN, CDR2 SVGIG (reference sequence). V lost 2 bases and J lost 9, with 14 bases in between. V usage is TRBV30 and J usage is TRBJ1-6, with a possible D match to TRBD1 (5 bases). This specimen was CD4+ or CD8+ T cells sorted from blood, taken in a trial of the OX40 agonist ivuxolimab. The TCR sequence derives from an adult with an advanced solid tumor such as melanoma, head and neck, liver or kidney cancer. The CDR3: CAWSPGRLGSPLHF. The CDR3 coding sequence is TGTGCCTGGAGTCCGGGACGGCTAGGTTCACCCCTCCACTTT.